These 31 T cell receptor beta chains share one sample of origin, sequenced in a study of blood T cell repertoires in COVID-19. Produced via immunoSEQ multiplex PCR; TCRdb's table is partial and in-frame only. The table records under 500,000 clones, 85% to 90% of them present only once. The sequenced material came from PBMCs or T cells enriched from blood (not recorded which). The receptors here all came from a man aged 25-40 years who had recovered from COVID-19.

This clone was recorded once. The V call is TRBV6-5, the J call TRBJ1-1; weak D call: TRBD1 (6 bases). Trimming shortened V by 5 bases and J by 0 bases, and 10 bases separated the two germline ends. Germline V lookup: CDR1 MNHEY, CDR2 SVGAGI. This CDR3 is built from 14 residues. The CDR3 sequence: CASSRGYLNTEAFF. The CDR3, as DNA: TGTGCCAGCAGTAGGGGGTATTTGAACACTGAAGCTTTCTTT.

The CDR3 loop is CASSQVGLAGGNTGELFF. DNA for the CDR3: TGTGCCAGCAGCCAAGTCGGACTAGCGGGAGGGAACACCGGGGAGCTGTTTTTT. The rearrangement uses TRBV3-1 (or the pseudogene TRBV3-2) and TRBJ2-2, with 14 bases aligning to TRBD2. The CDR3 is 18 residues long. Germline CDR1 LGHDT, CDR2 YNNKEL (reference sequence). The trim removed 1 base at V and 1 base at J, leaving 2 bases unmatched.

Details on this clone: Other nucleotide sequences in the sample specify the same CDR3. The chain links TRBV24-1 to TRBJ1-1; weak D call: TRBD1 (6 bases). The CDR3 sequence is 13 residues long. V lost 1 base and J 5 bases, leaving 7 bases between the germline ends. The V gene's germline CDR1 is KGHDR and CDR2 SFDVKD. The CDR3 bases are TGTGCCACCAGTGATTTAGGGGGTACTGAAGCTTTCTTT. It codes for CATSDLGGTEAFF.

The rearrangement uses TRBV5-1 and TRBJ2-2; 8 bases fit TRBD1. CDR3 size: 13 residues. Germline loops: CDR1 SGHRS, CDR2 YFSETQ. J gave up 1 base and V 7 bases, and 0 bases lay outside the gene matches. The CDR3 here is CASGTGNTGELFF. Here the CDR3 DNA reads TGCGCCAGCGGGACAGGGAACACCGGGGAGCTGTTTTTT.

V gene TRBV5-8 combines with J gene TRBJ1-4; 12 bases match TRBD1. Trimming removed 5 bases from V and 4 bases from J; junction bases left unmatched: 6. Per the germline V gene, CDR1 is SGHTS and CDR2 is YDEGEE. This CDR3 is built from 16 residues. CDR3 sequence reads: CASRPGTGGVNEKLFF. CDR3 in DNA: TGTGCCAGCAGGCCCGGGACAGGGGGCGTTAATGAAAAACTGTTTTTT.

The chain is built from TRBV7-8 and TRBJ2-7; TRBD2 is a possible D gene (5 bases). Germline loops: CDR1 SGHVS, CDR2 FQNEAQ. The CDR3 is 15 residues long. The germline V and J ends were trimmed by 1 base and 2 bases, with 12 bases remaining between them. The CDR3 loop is CASSLEGGSAYEQYF. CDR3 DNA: TGTGCCAGCAGCTTAGAAGGCGGGTCCGCCTACGAGCAGTACTTC.

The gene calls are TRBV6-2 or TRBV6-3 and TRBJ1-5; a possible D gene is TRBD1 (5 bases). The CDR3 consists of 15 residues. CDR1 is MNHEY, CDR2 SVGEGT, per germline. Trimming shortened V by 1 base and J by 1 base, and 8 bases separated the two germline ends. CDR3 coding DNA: TGTGCCAGCAGTTACTATAGGGGAAGCAATCAGCCCCAGCATTTT. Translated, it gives CASSYYRGSNQPQHF.

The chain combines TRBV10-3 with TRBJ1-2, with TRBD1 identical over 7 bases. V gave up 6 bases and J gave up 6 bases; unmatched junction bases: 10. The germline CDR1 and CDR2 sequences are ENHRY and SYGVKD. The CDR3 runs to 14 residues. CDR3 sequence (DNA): TGTGCCATCAGGCCGTCCGGGACAGAGCATGGCTACACCTTC. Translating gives CAIRPSGTEHGYTF.

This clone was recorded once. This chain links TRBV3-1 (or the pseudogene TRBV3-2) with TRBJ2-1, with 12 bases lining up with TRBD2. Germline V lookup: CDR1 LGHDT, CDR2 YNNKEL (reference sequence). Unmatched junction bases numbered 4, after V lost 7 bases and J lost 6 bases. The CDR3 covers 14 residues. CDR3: CASTPSGRANEQFF. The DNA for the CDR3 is TGTGCCAGCACCCCTAGCGGGAGGGCCAATGAGCAGTTCTTC.

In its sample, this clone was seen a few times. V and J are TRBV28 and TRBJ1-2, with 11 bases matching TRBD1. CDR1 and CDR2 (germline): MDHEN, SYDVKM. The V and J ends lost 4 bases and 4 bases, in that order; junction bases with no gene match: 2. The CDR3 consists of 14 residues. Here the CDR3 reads CASSWDRGGYGYTF. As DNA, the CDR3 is TGTGCCAGCAGTTGGGACAGGGGGGGCTATGGCTACACCTTC.

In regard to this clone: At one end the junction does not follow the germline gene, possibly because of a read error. The CDR3 DNA reads TGCAGCGTTAAAATCCCGGGGGGCAATGAGGTTTTC. Its translation is CSVKIPGGNEVF. The chain uses TRBV29-1 and TRBJ2-7, with D maybe TRBD2 (7 bases). The CDR3 loop spans 12 amino acids. Germline CDR1 SQVTM, CDR2 ANQGSEA.

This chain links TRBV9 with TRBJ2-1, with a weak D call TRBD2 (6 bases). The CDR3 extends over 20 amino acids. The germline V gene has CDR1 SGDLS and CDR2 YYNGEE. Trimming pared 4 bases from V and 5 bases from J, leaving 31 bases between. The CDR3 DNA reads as TGTGCCAGCAGCACGTCGGGTGGGGGAGGTAGCCCTCCCTCTAACAATGAGCAGTTCTTC. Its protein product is CASSTSGGGGSPPSNNEQFF.

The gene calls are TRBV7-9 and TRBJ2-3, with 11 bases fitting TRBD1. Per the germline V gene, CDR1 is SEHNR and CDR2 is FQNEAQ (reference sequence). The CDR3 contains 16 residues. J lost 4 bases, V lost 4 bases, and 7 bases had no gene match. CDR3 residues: CASSYGRTGGPDTQYF. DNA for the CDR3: TGTGCCAGCAGCTATGGTCGGACAGGGGGCCCAGATACGCAGTATTTT.

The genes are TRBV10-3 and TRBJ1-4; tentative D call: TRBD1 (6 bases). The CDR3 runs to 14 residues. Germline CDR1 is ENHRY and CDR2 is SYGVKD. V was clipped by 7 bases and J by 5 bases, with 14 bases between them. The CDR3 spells CAIKRGQNNEKLFF. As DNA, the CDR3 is TGTGCCATCAAGAGGGGACAAAACAATGAAAAACTGTTTTTT.

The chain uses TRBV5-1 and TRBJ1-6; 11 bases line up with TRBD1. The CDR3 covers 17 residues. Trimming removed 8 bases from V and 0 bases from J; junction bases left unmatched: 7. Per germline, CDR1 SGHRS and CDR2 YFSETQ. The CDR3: CARDRDRGSSYNSPLHF. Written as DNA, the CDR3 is TGCGCCAGAGACCGGGACAGGGGGAGCTCCTATAATTCACCCCTCCACTTT.

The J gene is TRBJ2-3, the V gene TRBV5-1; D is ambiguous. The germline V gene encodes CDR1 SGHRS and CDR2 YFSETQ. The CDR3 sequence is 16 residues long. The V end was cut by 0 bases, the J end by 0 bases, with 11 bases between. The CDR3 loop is CASSLEQLTSTDTQYF. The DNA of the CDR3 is TGCGCCAGCAGCTTGGAACAGCTCACTAGCACAGATACGCAGTATTTT.

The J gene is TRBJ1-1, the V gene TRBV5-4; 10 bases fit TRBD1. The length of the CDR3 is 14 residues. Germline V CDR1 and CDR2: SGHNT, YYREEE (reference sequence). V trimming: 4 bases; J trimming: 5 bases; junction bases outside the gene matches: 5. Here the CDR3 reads CASSPRDRGTEAFF. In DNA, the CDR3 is TGTGCCAGCAGCCCACGGGACAGGGGAACTGAAGCTTTCTTT.

CDR3 loop: CASSLTRQTAASYEQYF. The DNA for the CDR3 is TGTGCCAGCTCACTTACCAGACAGACTGCGGCTTCCTACGAGCAGTACTTC. The V and J genes are TRBV18 and TRBJ2-7; D is possibly TRBD1 (5 bases). V was pared by 4 bases and J by 1 base, with 20 bases between. This CDR3 spans 17 amino acids. The germline V gene has CDR1 KGHSH and CDR2 LQKENI.

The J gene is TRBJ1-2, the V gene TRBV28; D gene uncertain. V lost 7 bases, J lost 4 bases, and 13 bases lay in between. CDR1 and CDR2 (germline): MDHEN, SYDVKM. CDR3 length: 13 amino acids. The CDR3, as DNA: TGTGCCAGCACCACCGCGGTCCTCTATGGCTACACCTTC. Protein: CASTTAVLYGYTF.

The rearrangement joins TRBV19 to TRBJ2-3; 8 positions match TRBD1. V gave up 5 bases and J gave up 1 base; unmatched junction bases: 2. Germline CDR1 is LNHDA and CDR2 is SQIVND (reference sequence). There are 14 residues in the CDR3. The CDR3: CASSSGQGTDTQYF. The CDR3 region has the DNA TGTGCCAGTAGTTCGGGACAGGGCACAGATACGCAGTATTTT.

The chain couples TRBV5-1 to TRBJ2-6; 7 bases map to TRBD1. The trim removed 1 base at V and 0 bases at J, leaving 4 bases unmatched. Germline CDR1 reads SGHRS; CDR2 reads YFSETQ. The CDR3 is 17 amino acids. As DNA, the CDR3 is TGCGCCAGCAGCTTGACAGGGGCGAGCTCTGGGGCCAACGTCCTGACTTTC. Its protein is CASSLTGASSGANVLTF.

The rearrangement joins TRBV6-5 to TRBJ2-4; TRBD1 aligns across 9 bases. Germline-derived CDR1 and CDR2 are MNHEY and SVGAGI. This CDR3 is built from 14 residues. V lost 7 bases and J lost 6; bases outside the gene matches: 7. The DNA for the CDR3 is TGTGCCAGCAATACAGGGGGCGGGGGAAACATTCAGTACTTC. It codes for CASNTGGGGNIQYF.

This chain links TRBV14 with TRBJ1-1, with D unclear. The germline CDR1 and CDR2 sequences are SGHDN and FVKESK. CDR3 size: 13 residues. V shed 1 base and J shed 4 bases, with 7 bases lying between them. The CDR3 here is CASSQVVGTEAFF. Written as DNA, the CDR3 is TGTGCCAGCAGCCAAGTCGTCGGCACTGAAGCTTTCTTT.

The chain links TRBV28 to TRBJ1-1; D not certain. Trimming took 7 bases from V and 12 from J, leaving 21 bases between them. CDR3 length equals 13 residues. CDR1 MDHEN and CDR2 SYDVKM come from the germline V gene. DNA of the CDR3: TGTGCCAGCACCCAAACCCCGTCGGAGAAGTCTTTCTTT. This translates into CASTQTPSEKSFF.

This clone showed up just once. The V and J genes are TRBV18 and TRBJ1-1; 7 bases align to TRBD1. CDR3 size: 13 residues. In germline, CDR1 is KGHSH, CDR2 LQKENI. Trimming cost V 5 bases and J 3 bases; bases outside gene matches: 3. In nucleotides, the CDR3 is TGTGCCAGCTCAAACACAGGGGACACTGAAGCTTTCTTT. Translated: CASSNTGDTEAFF.

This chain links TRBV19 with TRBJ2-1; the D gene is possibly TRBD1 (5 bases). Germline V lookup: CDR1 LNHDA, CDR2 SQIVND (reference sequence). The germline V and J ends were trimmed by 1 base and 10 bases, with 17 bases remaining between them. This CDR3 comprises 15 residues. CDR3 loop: CASSIAPRAQGEQFF. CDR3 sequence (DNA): TGTGCCAGTAGTATAGCCCCCAGGGCGCAAGGAGAGCAGTTCTTC.

CDR3 region: CAISESNTRDSPLHF. The CDR3 DNA reads as TGTGCCATCAGTGAGTCGAATACGAGGGATTCACCCCTCCACTTT. This rearrangement joins TRBV10-3 to TRBJ1-6; the D is unclear. V shed 0 bases and J shed 8 bases, with 11 bases lying between them. CDR1 ENHRY and CDR2 SYGVKD come from the germline V gene. The CDR3 totals 15 residues.

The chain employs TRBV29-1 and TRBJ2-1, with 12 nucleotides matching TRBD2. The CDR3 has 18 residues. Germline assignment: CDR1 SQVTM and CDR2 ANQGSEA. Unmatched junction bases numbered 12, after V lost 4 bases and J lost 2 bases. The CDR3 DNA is TGCAGCGTTGCTGGTGGACGGACTAGCGGGAAAACCTACAATGAGCAGTTCTTC. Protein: CSVAGGRTSGKTYNEQFF.

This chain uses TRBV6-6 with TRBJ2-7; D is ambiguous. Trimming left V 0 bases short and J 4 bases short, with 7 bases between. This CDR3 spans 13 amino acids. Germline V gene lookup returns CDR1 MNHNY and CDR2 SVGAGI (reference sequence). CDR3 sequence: CASSYSSEYEQYF. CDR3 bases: TGTGCCAGCAGTTACTCTTCGGAGTACGAGCAGTACTTC.

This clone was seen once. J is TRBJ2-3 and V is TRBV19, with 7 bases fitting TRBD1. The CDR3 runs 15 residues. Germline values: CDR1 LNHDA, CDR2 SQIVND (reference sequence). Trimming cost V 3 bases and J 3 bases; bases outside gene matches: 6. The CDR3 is CASSIPTGATDTQYF. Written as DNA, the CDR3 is TGTGCCAGTAGTATCCCCACAGGGGCTACAGATACGCAGTATTTT.

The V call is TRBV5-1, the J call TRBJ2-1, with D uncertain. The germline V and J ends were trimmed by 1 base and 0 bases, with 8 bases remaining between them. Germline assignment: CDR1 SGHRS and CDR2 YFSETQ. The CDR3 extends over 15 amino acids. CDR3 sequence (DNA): TGCGCCAGCAGCTTGACGGTGAGCTCCTACAATGAGCAGTTCTTC. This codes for CASSLTVSSYNEQFF.